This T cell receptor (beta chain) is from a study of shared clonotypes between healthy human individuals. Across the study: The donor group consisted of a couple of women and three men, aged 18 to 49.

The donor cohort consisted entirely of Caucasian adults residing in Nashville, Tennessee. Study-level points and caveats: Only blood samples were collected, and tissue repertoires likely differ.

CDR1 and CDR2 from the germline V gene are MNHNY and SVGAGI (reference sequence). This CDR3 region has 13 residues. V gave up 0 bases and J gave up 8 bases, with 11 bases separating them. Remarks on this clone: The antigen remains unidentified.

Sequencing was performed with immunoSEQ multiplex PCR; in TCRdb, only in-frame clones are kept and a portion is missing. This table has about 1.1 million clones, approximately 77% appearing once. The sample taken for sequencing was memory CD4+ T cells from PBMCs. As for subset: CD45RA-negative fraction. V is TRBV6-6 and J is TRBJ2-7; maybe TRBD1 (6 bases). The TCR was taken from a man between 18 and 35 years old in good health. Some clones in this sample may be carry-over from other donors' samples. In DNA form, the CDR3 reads TGTGCCAGCAGTTACTCCGACAGGAACCAGCAGTACTTC. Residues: CASSYSDRNQQYF.